The clone carrying this T cell receptor beta chain was observed a handful of times. What it binds is unknown. CDR3 length: 14 amino acids. V was shortened by 5 bases and J by 5 bases, with 12 bases between the two germline ends. Germline V gives CDR1 SEHNR, CDR2 FQNEAQ (reference sequence). A sample-barcoded 5' primer and a J-beta primer mix were used in a second PCR of roughly 6 to 11 cycles. A template-switch adaptor that had 12 random nucleotides put a tag on each cDNA molecule. TCRdb called the 5' RACE reads again in MiXCR, with one record for every CDR3 protein. The profile covers 750,000 or so distinct CDR3 sequences, with just under 25% appearing a single time and around 9.2% taken by the ten largest. Each of the donors had ten milliliters of peripheral blood drawn into EDTA-treated Vacutainer tubes. This entry comes from a study of blood T cells in healthy people across ages. Study results and limitations: Those diversity estimates obtained from one million T cells were thought to be underestimates.

The sample was also reused in another study, on T cells of mothers and their children. From that second work: The study found slightly higher but non-significant overlap in related versus unrelated mother-child pairs.

The clonotype was recovered from a boy aged 5-17 years in good health. The chain employs TRBV7-9 and TRBJ2-2; no firm D call. Sequencing was performed on blood. The CDR3 region is CASSLLFRTGELFF. The CDR3 DNA is TGTGCCAGCAGCCTCCTTTTCCGGACCGGGGAGCTGTTTTTT. The variable domain in full, with the rest retrieved from reference TRBV7-9 and TRBJ2-2, is DTGVSQNPRHKITKRGQNVTFRCDPISEHNRLYWYRQTLGQGPEFLTYFQNEAQLEKSRLLSDRFSAERPKGSFSTLEIQRTEQGDSAMYLCASSLLFRTGELFFGEGSRLTVL.